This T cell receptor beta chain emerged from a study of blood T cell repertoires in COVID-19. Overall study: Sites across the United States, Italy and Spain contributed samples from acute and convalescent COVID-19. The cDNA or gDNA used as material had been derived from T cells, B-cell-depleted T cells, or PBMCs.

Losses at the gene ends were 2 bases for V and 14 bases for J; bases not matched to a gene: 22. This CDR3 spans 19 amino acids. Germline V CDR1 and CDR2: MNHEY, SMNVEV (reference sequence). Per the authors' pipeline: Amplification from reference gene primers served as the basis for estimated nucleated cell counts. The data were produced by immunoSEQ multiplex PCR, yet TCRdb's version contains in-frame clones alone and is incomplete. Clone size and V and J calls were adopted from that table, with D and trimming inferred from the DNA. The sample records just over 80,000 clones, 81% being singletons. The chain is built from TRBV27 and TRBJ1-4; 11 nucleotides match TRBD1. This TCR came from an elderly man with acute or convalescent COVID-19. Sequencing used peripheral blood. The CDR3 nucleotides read TGTGCCAGCAGTTTAGGTGTCGGACAGGGGGCGGGGGCGAGGGTTAAGCTGTTTTTT. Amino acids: CASSLGVGQGAGARVKLFF.